This paragraph covers one TCR beta chain sequence. Its antigen is still unknown. Germline V gene sequence: CDR1 SGHNT, CDR2 YYREEE (reference sequence). CDR3 length equals 13 residues. V lost 5 bases and J lost 3, with 9 bases in between. This entry belongs to a study of CD8+CD57+ T cells in acquired aplastic anemia. Across the study: Isolated CD4+ and CD8+ cells, once sorted, yielded DNA averaging about 3 ug. Study findings and constraints: The study identified about 30 CD8+ CDR3 sequences shared by patients and controls.

The template used for profiling TCR beta VDJ and CDR3 was genomic DNA. In TCRdb, the reads were re-called with MiXCR into one record per CDR3 protein. Here the sample spans more than 150,000 distinct CDR3 sequences, 64% being singletons. The source of this sequence is a human donor with severe aplastic anemia or a healthy control (not recorded which). This sequence joins TRBV5-4 and TRBJ1-5; D is perhaps TRBD1 (6 bases). The sequenced sample was sorted CD4+, CD8+, or CD8+CD57+ T cells (not recorded which) from PBMCs. CDR3 bases: TGTGCCAGCAGTTACAGGGACAATCAGCCCCAGCATTTT. This encodes CASSYRDNQPQHF.